One and the same sample provided the 26 T cell receptor beta chains below, sequenced in a study of cytomegalovirus exposure and HLA in healthy donors. With 60 Vbeta and 13 Jbeta primers, the PCR was carried out. The table came from immunoSEQ multiplex PCR; TCRdb's copy has only in-frame clones and leaves some out. The table includes 200,000 to 250,000 clones, around 89% detected once. Sequenced input: PBMCs. The receptors shown here come from a woman aged 18 to 35 in good health and CMV-seronegative.

This chain connects TRBV5-6 to TRBJ2-7, with TRBD1 identical over 7 bases. Germline CDR1 SGHDT, CDR2 YYEEEE. Losses at the gene ends were 5 bases for V and 6 bases for J; bases not matched to a gene: 26. The CDR3 sequence is 19 residues long. The CDR3 DNA reads as TGTGCCAGCAGTCGCCGGTTGGGACAGAGTCTTCTGGTTGCCGGCGAGCAGTACTTC. It codes for CASSRRLGQSLLVAGEQYF.

The chain employs TRBV2 and TRBJ2-6, with D perhaps matching TRBD2 (7 bases). This CDR3 spans 18 amino acids. V lost 5 bases and J lost 2, with 19 bases in between. The germline CDR1 and CDR2 sequences are SNHLY and FYNNEI. The CDR3 is CASSPWGGRGAGANVLTF. The CDR3 coding sequence is TGTGCCAGCAGTCCGTGGGGGGGCCGGGGAGCTGGGGCCAACGTCCTGACTTTC.

This CDR3 reads CASSLAKAGGIDEQFF. The CDR3 bases are TGCGCCAGCAGCTTGGCCAAAGCGGGAGGGATTGATGAGCAGTTCTTC. The chain has TRBV5-1 and TRBJ2-1, with 10 bases matching TRBD2. Losses at the gene ends were 0 bases for V and 8 bases for J; bases not matched to a gene: 8. The CDR3 sequence is 16 residues long. CDR1 is SGHRS, CDR2 YFSETQ, per germline.

This clone has just a few counts. The chain uses TRBV29-1 and TRBJ2-3; the D gene is possibly TRBD2 (5 bases). The length of the CDR3 is 14 residues. Trimming shortened V by 3 bases and J by 2 bases, and 12 bases separated the two germline ends. The germline V gene encodes CDR1 SQVTM and CDR2 ANQGSEA. The CDR3 spells CSVDGLALTDTQYF. CDR3 sequence (DNA): TGCAGCGTTGATGGTCTAGCCCTCACAGATACGCAGTATTTT.

V and J are TRBV7-3 and TRBJ2-2; D is unclear. The CDR3 is 13 amino acids. Per the germline V gene, CDR1 is SGHTA and CDR2 is FQGTGA. Trimming stripped 3 bases from V and 6 bases from J, with 8 bases between. CDR3: CASSFFTSGELFF. CDR3 in DNA: TGTGCCAGCAGCTTTTTTACTTCCGGGGAGCTGTTTTTT. Filled out from reference TRBV7-3 and TRBJ2-2, the complete variable domain reads GAGVSQTPSNKVTEKGKYVELRCDPISGHTALYWYRQSLGQGPEFLIYFQGTGAADDSGLPNDRFFAVRPEGSVSTLKIQRTERGDSAVYLCASSFFTSGELFFGEGSRLTVL.

The gene calls are TRBV2 and TRBJ2-1, with D possibly matching TRBD2 (7 bases). The V end was cut by 4 bases, the J end by 7 bases, with 14 bases between. The germline gives CDR1 SNHLY, CDR2 FYNNEI. CDR3 length: 14 residues. The CDR3 spells CASSVEGGGNEQFF. DNA for the CDR3: TGTGCCAGCAGTGTCGAGGGGGGGGGTAATGAGCAGTTCTTC.

The chain employs TRBV7-7 and TRBJ2-5; D ambiguous. V was clipped by 5 bases and J by 5 bases, with 12 bases between them. The CDR3 runs 13 residues. The germline CDR1 and CDR2 sequences are SSHAT and FNYEAQ (reference sequence). For the CDR3, the DNA is TGTGCCAGCAGCGCCGCAGGTCAGGAGACCCAGTACTTC. This sequence encodes CASSAAGQETQYF.

The rearrangement uses TRBV10-2 and TRBJ2-5; TRBD2 is a possible D gene (6 bases). Between the trimmed V and J ends, which lost 2 bases and 2 bases, there was a span of 12 bases. This CDR3 is built from 15 residues. Germline V gives CDR1 WSHSY, CDR2 SAAADI. CDR3 region: CASSEGGPPQETQYF. The CDR3 region has the DNA TGCGCCAGCAGTGAGGGAGGGCCGCCACAAGAGACCCAGTACTTC.

The chain combines TRBV7-6 with TRBJ2-1, with 8 bases identical to TRBD2. V lost 5 bases, J lost 6 bases, and 9 bases stayed unmatched. The germline V gene has CDR1 SGHVS and CDR2 FNYEAQ. The CDR3 is made up of 15 amino acids. The CDR3, as DNA: TGTGCCAGCAGCACATTTAGCGGGACCAGCAATGAGCAGTTCTTC. This codes for CASSTFSGTSNEQFF.

The chain is built from TRBV19 and TRBJ1-1; 9 positions agree with TRBD1. CDR1 LNHDA and CDR2 SQIVND come from the germline V gene (reference sequence). The CDR3 consists of 16 residues. Germline trimming cut 7 bases from V and 2 bases from J; bases unmatched to any gene: 11. The CDR3 loop reads CASTPLPGQGNTEAFF. Written as DNA, the CDR3 is TGTGCCAGTACTCCTTTACCGGGACAGGGAAACACTGAAGCTTTCTTT.

The chain couples TRBV18 to TRBJ1-1, with a weak D call TRBD1 (5 bases). V dropped 8 bases and J dropped 6 bases, with 16 bases sitting between them. This CDR3 has 13 amino acids. CDR1 is KGHSH, CDR2 LQKENI, per germline. CDR3 sequence: CASALWGDAEAFF. CDR3 coding DNA: TGTGCCAGCGCGCTTTGGGGGGACGCTGAAGCTTTCTTT.

The chain employs TRBV7-2 and TRBJ1-4; 8 bases fit TRBD1. Germline loops: CDR1 SGHTA, CDR2 FQGNSA. V lost 5 bases to trimming and J lost 10 bases; unmatched junction nucleotides: 6. The CDR3 consists of 13 residues. The CDR3 is CASSPGTGLKLFF. CDR3 DNA: TGTGCCAGCAGCCCAGGGACAGGCCTAAAACTGTTTTTT.

V usage is TRBV7-8 and J usage is TRBJ2-7; the D is unclear. Germline values: CDR1 SGHVS, CDR2 FQNEAQ. V lost 0 bases and J 4 bases, leaving 10 bases between the germline ends. CDR3 length equals 14 residues. The CDR3 protein is CASSLALVGYEQYF. In DNA, the CDR3 is TGTGCCAGCAGCTTAGCGCTGGTCGGGTACGAGCAGTACTTC.

The rearrangement joins TRBV5-1 to TRBJ2-7; 8 nucleotides line up with TRBD2. This CDR3 has 15 residues. V lost 0 bases and J lost 6; bases outside the gene matches: 8. Germline V CDR1 and CDR2: SGHRS, YFSETQ. This CDR3 reads CASSLERGLVGEQYF. Written as DNA, the CDR3 is TGCGCCAGCAGCTTGGAGCGGGGGCTTGTGGGCGAGCAGTACTTC.

This clone was seen just once. The V call is TRBV7-9, the J call TRBJ1-5; no firm D call. The length of the CDR3 is 14 residues. The germline V gene encodes CDR1 SEHNR and CDR2 FQNEAQ (reference sequence). This CDR3 reads CATSEVVLNQPQHF. The CDR3, as DNA: TGTGCTACCAGCGAAGTAGTGTTAAATCAGCCCCAGCATTTT.

The V call is TRBV5-6, the J call TRBJ2-7; tentative D call: TRBD1 (6 bases). This CDR3 contains 13 residues. Per the germline V gene, CDR1 is SGHDT and CDR2 is YYEEEE. V dropped 4 bases and J dropped 4 bases, with 12 bases sitting between them. CDR3 nucleotides: TGTGCCAGCAGCCAGACAGGTTTTTACGAGCAGTACTTC. Encoded protein: CASSQTGFYEQYF.

The chain is built from TRBV7-8 and TRBJ2-7; TRBD2 is a possible D gene (6 bases). Trimming cost V 2 bases and J 3 bases, with 11 bases left between them. Germline lookup yields CDR1 SGHVS and CDR2 FQNEAQ. The CDR3 covers 14 residues. CDR3 nucleotides: TGTGCCAGCAGCTTATATCAGGGAGGCTACGAGCAGTACTTC. Protein sequence: CASSLYQGGYEQYF.

The sample holds a few counts of this clone. The chain recombines TRBV6-6 with TRBJ2-7; 8 bases are a match to TRBD2. The CDR3 is 16 residues long. After removal of 2 bases from V and 2 bases from J, the junction contained 8 bases not matched to a gene. Germline V gene lookup returns CDR1 MNHNY and CDR2 SVGAGI (reference sequence). DNA for the CDR3: TGTGCCAGCAGTTACCCCTTTGAGCGGGGGACCTACGAGCAGTACTTC. It is translated as CASSYPFERGTYEQYF.

The V call is TRBV5-6, the J call TRBJ1-3; D gene unclear. CDR1 is SGHDT and CDR2 is YYEEEE in the germline V gene. With 4 bases removed from V and 0 bases from J, the gap between germline ends came to 14 bases. This CDR3 comprises 16 residues. The CDR3 DNA is TGTGCCAGCAGCAACGGACGGGGATCCTCTGGAAACACCATATATTTT. It encodes CASSNGRGSSGNTIYF.

V gene TRBV4-2 combines with J gene TRBJ1-4; TRBD1 matches at 8 bases. CDR3 length: 16 residues. Germline V lookup: CDR1 LGHNA, CDR2 YNFKEQ. V dropped 0 bases and J dropped 6; count of bases not matched to a gene: 6. Here the CDR3 reads CASSQDLRGRDEKLFF. The CDR3 nucleotides are TGTGCCAGCAGCCAAGACCTCAGGGGGCGAGATGAAAAACTGTTTTTT.

V is TRBV27 and J is TRBJ1-1, with D tentatively TRBD1 (5 bases). This CDR3 has 16 amino acids. Trimming took 5 bases from V and 4 from J, leaving 20 bases between them. In germline, CDR1 is MNHEY, CDR2 SMNVEV (reference sequence). This chain's CDR3 is CASSKNTGLGGTEAFF. CDR3 bases: TGTGCCAGCAGTAAAAACACGGGTCTCGGGGGCACTGAAGCTTTCTTT.

The chain recombines TRBV5-8 with TRBJ2-3, with TRBD2 matching 10 bases. Looked up from germline, CDR1 is SGHTS and CDR2 is YDEGEE. The CDR3 is 17 residues long. Germline trimming cut 0 bases from V and 1 base from J; bases unmatched to any gene: 5. CDR3 nucleotides: TGTGCCAGCAGCTTGGGTCCCCTAGCGGGGGGCACAGATACGCAGTATTTT. Amino acid sequence: CASSLGPLAGGTDTQYF. Using reference TRBV5-8 and TRBJ2-3 for the parts outside the CDR3, the full variable domain is EAGVTQSPTHLIKTRGQQATLRCSPISGHTSVYWYQQALGLGLQFLLWYDEGEERNRGNFPPRFSGRQFPNYSSELNVNALELEDSALYLCASSLGPLAGGTDTQYFGPGTRLTVL.

The genes are TRBV11-3 and TRBJ2-1, with 7 bases identical to TRBD2. CDR3 length: 15 residues. Germline V gives CDR1 SGHNT, CDR2 YENEEA. Unmatched junction bases numbered 8, after V lost 3 bases and J lost 6 bases. The CDR3 spells CASSFRAGPGNEQFF. CDR3 in DNA: TGTGCCAGCAGCTTTCGAGCGGGGCCGGGCAATGAGCAGTTCTTC.

The chain is built from TRBV7-2 and TRBJ2-3; 7 bases are shared with TRBD2. This CDR3 spans 15 amino acids. V lost 2 bases and J lost 2; bases outside the gene matches: 4. Germline CDR1 and CDR2: SGHTA and FQGNSA. Here the CDR3 reads CASSLSREDTDTQYF. The CDR3 nucleotides are TGTGCCAGCAGCTTATCTCGGGAGGACACAGATACGCAGTATTTT.

V is TRBV5-4 and J is TRBJ2-3, with TRBD2 matching 8 bases. V was clipped by 5 bases and J by 3 bases; unmatched bases: 11. Germline CDR1 reads SGHNT; CDR2 reads YYREEE (reference sequence). The CDR3 covers 16 residues. This CDR3 reads CASRLGGGGRTDTQYF. The DNA of the CDR3 is TGTGCCAGCAGGCTTGGTGGAGGCGGGAGGACAGATACGCAGTATTTT. Supplemented by reference TRBV5-4 and TRBJ2-3, the full variable domain reads ETGVTQSPTHLIKTRGQQVTLRCSSQSGHNTVSWYQQALGQGPQFIFQYYREEENGRGNFPPRFSGLQFPNYSSELNVNALELDDSALYLCASRLGGGGRTDTQYFGPGTRLTVL.

The chain links TRBV18 to TRBJ1-5; D ambiguous. The V gene lost 5 bases and the J gene lost 3 bases, with 8 bases spanning the gap. Germline V gives CDR1 KGHSH, CDR2 LQKENI. The CDR3 covers 13 residues. Here the CDR3 reads CASSILDNQPQHF. The CDR3 nucleotides read TGTGCCAGCTCAATTTTAGACAATCAGCCCCAGCATTTT.